What follows are 6 T cell receptor beta chains derived from one specimen sequenced in a study of OX40 agonist ivuxolimab in advanced cancers. The data were produced by immunoSEQ multiplex PCR, yet TCRdb's version contains in-frame clones alone and is incomplete. This sample carries tens of thousands of clones, roughly 80% of them seen once, and the ten largest clones take approximately 22%. This specimen consisted of CD4+ or CD8+ T cells sorted from blood, obtained in a trial of the OX40 agonist ivuxolimab. The receptors stem from an adult with an advanced solid tumor such as melanoma, head and neck, liver or kidney cancer.

V and J are TRBV6-5 and TRBJ1-6; D is uncertain. In germline, CDR1 is MNHEY, CDR2 SVGAGI. This CDR3 is built from 15 residues. Trimming removed 0 bases from V and 9 bases from J, with 12 bases in between. CDR3 protein: CASSYSAGEISPLHF. The CDR3 nucleotides read TGTGCCAGCAGTTACTCGGCGGGTGAAATTTCACCCCTCCACTTT.

The chain recombines TRBV7-3 with TRBJ1-1, with D maybe TRBD1 (5 bases). Per the germline V gene, CDR1 is SGHTA and CDR2 is FQGTGA. CDR3 size: 14 residues. V lost 5 bases, J lost 5 bases, and 15 bases lay in between. CDR3 loop: CASSTLPGGTEAFF. The CDR3 DNA reads TGTGCCAGCAGCACCCTACCGGGGGGGACTGAAGCTTTCTTT.

V is TRBV4-2 and J is TRBJ1-3; the D is unclear. Germline V gene sequence: CDR1 LGHNA, CDR2 YNFKEQ. The CDR3 consists of 14 residues. V shed 5 bases and J shed 4 bases, with 12 bases lying between them. CDR3 nucleotides: TGTGCCAGCAGCTCCCCCGATAAGGGAAACACCATATATTTT. As protein: CASSSPDKGNTIYF.

The rearrangement uses TRBV7-3 and TRBJ2-1; D might be TRBD1 or TRBD2, each matching 5 bases. Germline CDR1 and CDR2: SGHTA and FQGTGA. Trimming pared 5 bases from V and 3 bases from J, leaving 11 bases between. The CDR3 extends over 14 amino acids. CDR3 in DNA: TGTGCCAGCAGCCGGGACCATAACTACAATGAGCAGTTCTTC. Residues: CASSRDHNYNEQFF.

The rearrangement joins TRBV5-6 to TRBJ1-1; TRBD1 matches 7 bases. Germline V gives CDR1 SGHDT, CDR2 YYEEEE. V gave up 1 base and J gave up 3 bases; unmatched junction bases: 6. CDR3 length: 15 amino acids. The CDR3 DNA reads TGTGCCAGCAGCTTGATCGGGCAGGGGGACACTGAAGCTTTCTTT. It translates to CASSLIGQGDTEAFF.

This clone was detected only once. V gene TRBV6-1 combines with J gene TRBJ2-7; D is ambiguous. Germline CDR1 MNHNS, CDR2 SASEGT. CDR3 length equals 14 residues. The V and J ends lost 8 bases and 9 bases respectively, with 23 bases between them. The CDR3 sequence is CASLREVMGDGQYF. The CDR3 DNA reads TGTGCCAGCCTTCGTGAAGTGATGGGCGACGGGCAGTACTTC.